Listed here are 2 T cell receptor beta chains from one sample, sequenced in a study. TCRdb analysed the RT-PCR reads with MiXCR anew, one entry per CDR3 protein. In the table there are more than 550,000 distinct CDR3 sequences, approximately 15% of which are singletons. Sequenced sample: memory CD4+ T cells from blood. Receptor source: a female donor in good health, serving as a healthy control.

This clonotype was detected a few times. The chain combines TRBV24-1 with TRBJ2-1, with 10 nucleotides matching TRBD2. V gave up 2 bases and J gave up 6 bases; unmatched junction bases: 9. This CDR3 is built from 17 residues. Per the germline V gene, CDR1 is KGHDR and CDR2 is SFDVKD. As DNA, the CDR3 is TGTGCCACCAGTGATTCCAAGACTAGCGGGCGTGGCAATGAGCAGTTCTTC. Translated: CATSDSKTSGRGNEQFF.

This chain connects TRBV5-1 to TRBJ2-5; TRBD2 matches 7 bases. Germline loops: CDR1 SGHRS, CDR2 YFSETQ. The V segment lost 4 bases and the J segment 5 bases; nucleotides outside the gene matches: 17. CDR3 size: 17 residues. The CDR3 nucleotides are TGCGCCAGCAGCCCCGGGGTAGCGGGTAATCTTTTGGAGACCCAGTACTTC. Translating gives CASSPGVAGNLLETQYF. Full variable domain (rest looked up from reference TRBV5-1 and TRBJ2-5): KAGVTQTPRYLIKTRGQQVTLSCSPISGHRSVSWYQQTPGQGLQFLFEYFSETQRNKGNFPGRFSGRQFSNSRSEMNVSTLELGDSALYLCASSPGVAGNLLETQYFGPGTRLLVL.